Shown below are 31 T cell receptor beta chains from a single sample sequenced in a study of T cells expressing NK-cell markers. After re-calling the 5' RACE reads, TCRdb lists one entry per CDR3 protein, DNA absent. This repertoire includes approximately 460,000 distinct CDR3 sequences. Sequenced input: blood T cells: a sorted CD56 or NKG2C T cell subset, CD4+ or CD8+ T cells, or bulk PBMC T cells (not recorded which). These receptors were taken from a woman aged 18 to 75 in good health.

The chain is built from TRBV4-3 and TRBJ2-7; absent DNA, TCRdb's TRBD1 call cannot be checked. Germline V gene lookup returns CDR1 LGHNA and CDR2 YSLEER. The CDR3 loop spans 15 amino acids. The chain's CDR3 is CASSQVGTKPYEQYF.

The rearrangement uses TRBV28 and TRBJ2-7; TCRdb names TRBD2, which stays unverified in the absence of DNA. The CDR3 length is 15 residues. Looked up from germline, CDR1 is MDHEN and CDR2 is SYDVKM. The chain's CDR3 is CASSWGGGGENEQYF.

The chain recombines TRBV27 with TRBJ1-1; TCRdb's D gene call, TRBD1, goes unchecked for lack of DNA. The CDR3 is made up of 14 amino acids. Germline V gene sequence: CDR1 MNHEY, CDR2 SMNVEV (reference sequence). The CDR3 spells CASRPRAIHTEAFF.

V and J are TRBV4-3 and TRBJ2-7; without DNA, the TCRdb call of TRBD2 cannot be checked. The CDR3 length is 14 residues. Germline values: CDR1 LGHNA, CDR2 YSLEER. CDR3 amino acids: CASSGDFRSYEQYF.

The chain is built from TRBV12-3 or TRBV12-4 and TRBJ2-1; TCRdb proposes TRBD2, but this gene call is untestable without DNA. This CDR3 is built from 16 residues. This CDR3 is CASSHRGARSYNEQFF.

This rearrangement joins TRBV12-3 or TRBV12-4 to TRBJ2-7; TCRdb's D gene call, TRBD2, goes unchecked for lack of DNA. There are 13 residues in the CDR3. CDR3: CASRPGPLYEQYF.

This chain joins TRBV12-3 or TRBV12-4 and TRBJ2-7. CDR3 length equals 14 residues. The CDR3 loop reads CASSQEAGAYEQYF.

The chain has TRBV5-1 and TRBJ2-1; TCRdb returns TRBD2, unconfirmable since there is no DNA. The CDR3 runs 15 residues. Germline CDR1 reads SGHRS; CDR2 reads YFSETQ. The CDR3: CASSYLAGVDNEQFF.

The chain carries TRBV7-2 and TRBJ2-7. The length of the CDR3 is 12 residues. Germline CDR1 is SGHTA and CDR2 is FQGNSA. CDR3 protein: CASSLVRNEQYF.

The chain employs TRBV20-1 and TRBJ2-3; TCRdb's assignment of TRBD2 cannot be checked, as there is no DNA. The CDR3 consists of 13 residues. Germline CDR1 and CDR2: DFQATT and SNEGSKA (reference sequence). The CDR3 region is CSASKAVPDTQYF.

The chain has TRBV29-1 and TRBJ2-2; with no DNA, the TCRdb D assignment of TRBD1 cannot be verified. From germline, CDR1 is SQVTM and CDR2 ANQGSEA. CDR3 size: 11 residues. The CDR3 reads CSGSGVGELFF.

The chain recombines TRBV20-1 with TRBJ1-2; the D call from TCRdb, TRBD1, cannot be confirmed without DNA. Germline values: CDR1 DFQATT, CDR2 SNEGSKA (reference sequence). This CDR3 is built from 13 residues. The CDR3 is CSARDWGGGGYTF.

The V call is TRBV4-1, the J call TRBJ1-2; TCRdb's assignment of TRBD1 cannot be checked, as there is no DNA. The germline V gene has CDR1 MGHRA and CDR2 YSYEKL. There are 15 residues in the CDR3. This chain's CDR3 is CASSQHKGQQYGYTF.

The chain carries TRBV12-3 or TRBV12-4 and TRBJ2-1; TCRdb indicates TRBD2, and absent DNA this call remains unverified. The CDR3 is 17 residues long. The CDR3 spells CASSYSPTSGGTNEQFF.

J is TRBJ1-1 and V is TRBV4-2. Germline V gives CDR1 LGHNA, CDR2 YNFKEQ. This CDR3 comprises 16 residues. This CDR3 reads CASSQEWGLQEAEAFF.

The J gene is TRBJ1-2, the V gene TRBV29-1; TCRdb's assignment of TRBD1 cannot be checked, as there is no DNA. This CDR3 is built from 13 residues. Germline CDR1 SQVTM, CDR2 ANQGSEA. Here the CDR3 reads CSVATATNYGYTF.

The J gene is TRBJ2-3, the V gene TRBV6-2 or TRBV6-3; the TCRdb D gene call, TRBD2, has no DNA to confirm it. This CDR3 region has 21 residues. Germline CDR1 MNHEY, CDR2 SVGEGT. The CDR3 protein is CASSYSRLAGGGPLSTDTQYF.

The rearrangement joins TRBV20-1 to TRBJ1-3. Germline V gives CDR1 DFQATT, CDR2 SNEGSKA (reference sequence). The CDR3 is made up of 14 amino acids. This chain's CDR3 is CSAIDISAGNTIYF.

CDR3 in amino acids: CASSPGRVLMNTEAFF. The rearrangement links TRBV6-1 to TRBJ1-1. The CDR3 is made up of 16 amino acids. Germline-derived CDR1 and CDR2 are MNHNS and SASEGT.

The genes are TRBV4-3 and TRBJ2-7; TCRdb picks TRBD1, but there is no DNA to check that call. The CDR3 spans 15 residues. Germline V gene data show CDR1 as LGHNA and CDR2 as YSLEER. CDR3 protein: CASSLSRLQGYEQYF.

This sequence joins TRBV12-3 or TRBV12-4 and TRBJ2-7; TCRdb's D call of TRBD2 is untestable without DNA. The CDR3 has 15 amino acids. The CDR3 spells CASSPTGKRAYEQYF.

The V and J genes are TRBV19 and TRBJ2-3; TCRdb outputs TRBD2, but without DNA this stays unchecked. Germline CDR1 LNHDA, CDR2 SQIVND (reference sequence). The CDR3 is 15 amino acids. The CDR3 sequence is CASSIGGRHADTQYF.

The V call is TRBV5-1, the J call TRBJ1-4. The CDR3 contains 14 residues. CDR1 is SGHRS and CDR2 is YFSETQ in the germline V gene. CDR3 region: CASSARIDNEKLFF.

The J gene is TRBJ1-4, the V gene TRBV6-1. From germline, CDR1 is MNHNS and CDR2 SASEGT. The CDR3 totals 13 residues. CDR3 amino acids: CATSGLINEKLFF.

V is TRBV12-3 or TRBV12-4 and J is TRBJ1-5; TCRdb's D call of TRBD1 is untestable without DNA. The CDR3 totals 15 residues. The CDR3 sequence is CASSPDGYSNQPQHF.

CDR3 sequence: CASSLEAGVREKLFF. This chain uses TRBV5-1 with TRBJ1-4; the TCRdb call, TRBD1, lacks DNA for checking. CDR1 is SGHRS, CDR2 YFSETQ, per germline. The CDR3 has 15 residues.

The gene calls are TRBV9 and TRBJ2-3; the D gene TCRdb calls, TRBD2, cannot be checked with no DNA. The CDR3 sequence is 13 residues long. CDR1 and CDR2 (germline): SGDLS, YYNGEE. This chain's CDR3 is CASSVRGGGPQYF. Variable domain in full (rest from reference TRBV9 and TRBJ2-3): DSGVTQTPKHLITATGQRVTLRCSPRSGDLSVYWYQQSLDQGLQFLIQYYNGEERAKGNILERFSAQQFPDLHSELNLSSLELGDSALYFCASSVRGGGPQYFGPGTRLTVL.

The chain couples TRBV7-8 to TRBJ2-1; without DNA, the TCRdb call of TRBD1 cannot be checked. Germline V CDR1 and CDR2: SGHVS, FQNEAQ. The CDR3 runs to 15 residues. CDR3 sequence reads: CASSSKGSFYNEQFF.

This chain connects TRBV12-3 or TRBV12-4 to TRBJ2-2; the TCRdb D gene call, TRBD2, has no DNA to confirm it. The CDR3 runs 16 residues. This chain's CDR3 is CASTLAGGLSGGELFF.

This chain links TRBV9 with TRBJ2-1; TCRdb indicates TRBD1, and absent DNA this call remains unverified. CDR1 SGDLS and CDR2 YYNGEE come from the germline V gene. The CDR3 totals 15 residues. CDR3: CASSVGTGGYNEQFF.

The V gene is TRBV12-3 or TRBV12-4, the J gene TRBJ1-6; the D call of TRBD1 rests on TCRdb alone, since no DNA is present to check it. The CDR3 sequence is 14 residues long. The CDR3 sequence: CASSFSGPNSPLHF.